The 22 T cell receptor beta chains below come from one sample, sequenced in a study of blood T cell repertoires in COVID-19. Profiled with immunoSEQ multiplex PCR; TCRdb holds only in-frame clones, not every one. The sample includes 150,000 to 200,000 clones, nearly 90% of them seen just once. The sequenced sample was PBMCs or T cells enriched from blood (not recorded which). The receptors come from a woman between 40 and 50 years old with acute COVID-19.

V and J are TRBV27 and TRBJ2-1; no clear D gene. CDR3 size: 11 residues. Germline V lookup: CDR1 MNHEY, CDR2 SMNVEV (reference sequence). V was pared by 2 bases and J by 10 bases, with 6 bases between. CDR3 in amino acids: CASSLGAEQFF. In nucleotides, the CDR3 is TGTGCCAGCAGTTTAGGAGCGGAGCAGTTCTTC.

V and J are TRBV10-3 and TRBJ2-1; 10 bases are shared with TRBD2. CDR1 ENHRY and CDR2 SYGVKD come from the germline V gene. The CDR3 runs 16 residues. The ends lost 10 bases at V and 2 bases at J; junction bases unmatched: 11. For the CDR3, the DNA is TGTGCCACCGGACTACTAGCGGGAAAACCCTACAATGAGCAGTTCTTC. It specifies CATGLLAGKPYNEQFF.

The genes are TRBV12-3 or TRBV12-4 and TRBJ2-2; 8 bases map to TRBD2. The CDR3 spans 13 residues. V lost 7 bases and J lost 5; bases outside the gene matches: 3. The CDR3: CASTERGTGELFF. DNA of the CDR3: TGTGCCAGCACCGAGCGGGGGACCGGGGAGCTGTTTTTT.

The chain uses TRBV19 and TRBJ2-6; D is uncertain. Looked up from germline, CDR1 is LNHDA and CDR2 is SQIVND (reference sequence). Trimming shortened V by 3 bases and J by 0 bases, and 6 bases separated the two germline ends. The CDR3 is made up of 15 amino acids. The CDR3 is CASSIVHSGANVLTF. The CDR3 nucleotides read TGTGCCAGTAGTATTGTACACTCTGGGGCCAACGTCCTGACTTTC.

This chain connects TRBV7-2 to TRBJ2-5, with D maybe TRBD2 (5 bases). Germline assignment: CDR1 SGHTA and CDR2 FQGNSA. The CDR3 length is 16 residues. The V and J ends lost 5 bases and 3 bases respectively, with 19 bases between them. CDR3 in DNA: TGTGCCAGCAGCCACCTCGGGATGGCGGCCGAAGAGACCCAGTACTTC. Translation: CASSHLGMAAEETQYF. Based on the CDR3 plus reference TRBV7-2 and TRBJ2-5, the full variable domain is GAGVSQSPSNKVTEKGKDVELRCDPISGHTALYWYRQSLGQGLEFLIYFQGNSAPDKSGLPSDRFSAERTGGSVSTLTIQRTQQEDSAVYLCASSHLGMAAEETQYFGPGTRLLVL.

V and J are TRBV7-9 and TRBJ2-5, with 9 positions matching TRBD1. Germline lookup yields CDR1 SEHNR and CDR2 FQNEAQ (reference sequence). Trimming at V came to 5 bases and at J to 3 bases, leaving 7 bases not matched to a gene. The CDR3 consists of 15 residues. The DNA of the CDR3 is TGTGCCAGCAGCCGTCCGGGACAGGGCGAAGAGACCCAGTACTTC. Amino acids: CASSRPGQGEETQYF.

This clone showed up just a few times. CDR3 protein: CASSTGGTVTQETQYF. Written as DNA, the CDR3 is TGTGCCAGCAGCACTGGCGGGACTGTAACCCAAGAGACCCAGTACTTC. The V and J genes are TRBV7-3 and TRBJ2-5; tentative D call: TRBD2 (6 bases). CDR1 is SGHTA and CDR2 is FQGTGA in the germline V gene. This CDR3 contains 16 residues. V shed 5 bases and J shed 1 base, with 17 bases lying between them.

Written as DNA, the CDR3 is TGTGCCAGCACCACAGGGGATAAGGGCACAGATACGCAGTATTTT. This encodes CASTTGDKGTDTQYF. This chain joins TRBV9 and TRBJ2-3, with 7 bases fitting TRBD1. The CDR3 length is 15 residues. Germline CDR1 and CDR2: SGDLS and YYNGEE. The V and J ends lost 6 bases and 1 base, in that order; junction bases with no gene match: 8.

V is TRBV7-6 and J is TRBJ2-3; possibly TRBD1 for D (6 bases). The CDR3 has 15 residues. V dropped 2 bases and J dropped 4 bases, with 13 bases sitting between them. Looked up from germline, CDR1 is SGHVS and CDR2 is FNYEAQ. Written as DNA, the CDR3 is TGTGCCAGCAGCTTAATGGTGGGGGCTGCAGATACGCAGTATTTT. Its translation is CASSLMVGAADTQYF.

The sample holds one count of this clone. The genes are TRBV3-1 (or the pseudogene TRBV3-2) and TRBJ2-1; TRBD1 matches 8 bases. The CDR3 has 14 residues. V shed 4 bases, J shed 10 bases, and the junction held 9 bases outside the gene matches. The germline gives CDR1 LGHDT, CDR2 YNNKEL (reference sequence). The CDR3 is CASSPSRGRGEQFF. The DNA for the CDR3 is TGTGCCAGCAGCCCATCCAGGGGGCGAGGCGAGCAGTTCTTC.

This clone is a singleton in its sample. The chain combines TRBV12-3 or TRBV12-4 with TRBJ1-6; D is ambiguous. The CDR3 spans 13 residues. V was pared by 3 bases and J by 9 bases, with 9 bases between. CDR3 DNA: TGTGCCAGCAGTTTTAACCCCGGTTCACCCCTCCACTTT. Its protein is CASSFNPGSPLHF.

The V and J genes are TRBV12-3 or TRBV12-4 and TRBJ2-7; D might be TRBD2 (7 bases). This CDR3 spans 13 amino acids. Trimming pared 8 bases from V and 7 bases from J, leaving 18 bases between. This CDR3 is CASLRVRGGEQYF. The CDR3 DNA reads TGTGCCAGCCTCAGGGTGAGGGGGGGAGAGCAGTACTTC.

This clone was observed once. The chain joins TRBV6-5 to TRBJ2-7; 7 nucleotides line up with TRBD1. This CDR3 comprises 14 residues. CDR1 MNHEY and CDR2 SVGAGI come from the germline V gene. After removal of 6 bases from V and 0 bases from J, the junction contained 5 bases not matched to a gene. The CDR3 DNA follows: TGTGCCAGCAGAACCGGGACAGCCTCCTACGAGCAGTACTTC. Amino acid sequence: CASRTGTASYEQYF.

The V gene is TRBV5-1, the J gene TRBJ2-1; TRBD2 matches 9 bases. Germline CDR1 reads SGHRS; CDR2 reads YFSETQ. The CDR3 covers 16 residues. V lost 1 base, J lost 3 bases, and 5 bases stayed unmatched. This chain's CDR3 is CASSLSASGDYNEQFF. The CDR3 coding sequence is TGCGCCAGCAGCTTGTCAGCTAGCGGGGACTACAATGAGCAGTTCTTC.

The chain's CDR3 is CASSGQGLGNEKLFF. CDR3 bases: TGTGCCAGCAGCGGCCAGGGTTTGGGTAATGAAAAACTGTTTTTT. The chain is built from TRBV7-2 and TRBJ1-4; the D gene is possibly TRBD1 (5 bases). This CDR3 has 15 amino acids. Germline V lookup: CDR1 SGHTA, CDR2 FQGNSA. Trimming took 5 bases from V and 4 from J, leaving 14 bases between them.

The rearrangement uses TRBV6-2 or TRBV6-3 and TRBJ2-3; D ambiguous. The CDR3 extends over 15 amino acids. V was clipped by 3 bases and J by 2 bases, with 12 bases between them. Germline V gives CDR1 MNHEY, CDR2 SVGEGT. CDR3 DNA: TGTGCCAGCAGTTATTCAGTTGATTACACAGATACGCAGTATTTT. It specifies CASSYSVDYTDTQYF.

This chain links TRBV29-1 with TRBJ2-3; D is undetermined. Trimming removed 5 bases from V and 2 bases from J, with 8 bases in between. This CDR3 has 12 residues. Germline CDR1 and CDR2: SQVTM and ANQGSEA. CDR3 loop: CSVSGSTDTQYF. For the CDR3, the DNA is TGCAGCGTTTCCGGGTCCACAGATACGCAGTATTTT.

V usage is TRBV10-3 and J usage is TRBJ2-3; a weak D match, TRBD1 (6 bases). V lost 6 bases and J lost 1, with 14 bases in between. CDR3 length: 15 residues. Germline V lookup: CDR1 ENHRY, CDR2 SYGVKD. The CDR3 spells CAIRRDTIRTDTQYF. CDR3 DNA sequence: TGTGCCATCAGAAGGGACACTATTCGCACAGATACGCAGTATTTT.

The rearrangement links TRBV5-1 to TRBJ2-5; TRBD2 might be the D (5 bases). With 1 base removed from V and 5 bases from J, the gap between germline ends came to 21 bases. Germline CDR1 SGHRS, CDR2 YFSETQ. This CDR3 region has 17 residues. This chain's CDR3 is CASSLRGITELGETQYF. The CDR3 DNA is TGCGCCAGCAGCTTGCGAGGGATAACTGAGTTAGGGGAGACCCAGTACTTC.

The CDR3 DNA is TGTGCCAGCGGGAACAGGGGTCGAAACTATGGCTACACCTTC. Translating it yields CASGNRGRNYGYTF. V and J are TRBV3-1 (or the pseudogene TRBV3-2) and TRBJ1-2, with 7 bases that match TRBD1. CDR1 LGHDT and CDR2 YNNKEL come from the germline V gene (reference sequence). The V gene end was trimmed by 8 bases and the J gene end by 2 bases; junction bases not matched to a gene: 8. The CDR3 is made up of 14 amino acids.

The chain carries TRBV5-7 and TRBJ1-2, with 9 bases lining up with TRBD1. TRBV5-7 is identified as an open reading frame with a role that is uncertain. The CDR3 covers 15 residues. Losses at the gene ends were 4 bases for V and 5 bases for J; bases not matched to a gene: 9. The CDR3 DNA reads as TGTGCCAGCAGCCCGAGACAGGGGGTAAGGTATGGCTACACCTTC. This codes for CASSPRQGVRYGYTF.

The chain employs TRBV5-4 and TRBJ2-7; a possible D gene is TRBD1 (6 bases). The CDR3 loop spans 12 amino acids. V dropped 7 bases and J dropped 5 bases, with 13 bases sitting between them. In germline, CDR1 is SGHNT, CDR2 YYREEE (reference sequence). CDR3 DNA sequence: TGTGCCAGCGGGCCAGGGGTCCACGAGCAGTACTTC. Translated: CASGPGVHEQYF. The full variable domain, with the rest looked up from reference TRBV5-4 and TRBJ2-7, is ETGVTQSPTHLIKTRGQQVTLRCSSQSGHNTVSWYQQALGQGPQFIFQYYREEENGRGNFPPRFSGLQFPNYSSELNVNALELDDSALYLCASGPGVHEQYFGPGTRLTVT.